This TCR beta chain was sequenced in a study of naive and memory T cell subsets. An oligonucleotide containing a UMI was ligated to the 3' end of TCR cDNA. Cells were not sorted; total RNA input targeted roughly 1 to 1000 ng. Points on this clonotype: Its antigen remains unidentified.

Study observations and caveats: TCR transcript changes with activation or differentiation may affect this RNA method.

Amplification of ligated cDNA took four PCR rounds with SP2 and nested alpha and beta constant primers. Reverse transcription of blood and skin TCR RNA was primed at alpha and beta constant regions. In TCRdb, the 5' RACE reads were re-called with MiXCR into one record per CDR3 protein. The data show tens of thousands of distinct CDR3 sequences, about 7.2% seen once. The TCR sequence derives from a male donor in good health.

The CDR3 region is CASSLIGGIRTDTQYF. In DNA, the CDR3 is TGTGCCAGCAGTTTAATCGGCGGGATACGCACAGATACGCAGTATTTT. The rearrangement joins TRBV12-3 or TRBV12-4 to TRBJ2-3, with a possible D match to TRBD2 (6 bases). The CDR3 runs 16 residues. V lost 2 bases and J 1 base, leaving 13 bases between the germline ends.